This T cell receptor beta chain appears in the sequencing data of a study of cytomegalovirus exposure and HLA in healthy donors. Notes on the study in general: In all likelihood, a cluster of highly shared sequence variants was a sequencing artifact. Segments of the TCR beta V type were, in most cases, productive about 90% or about 30% of the time in an earlier analysis. Later analysis revealed greater clonal expansion in HLA-associated TCR beta chains than in equally common others.

In germline, CDR1 is MDHEN, CDR2 SYDVKM. The CDR3 contains 11 residues. V lost 5 bases and J 12 bases, leaving 11 bases between the germline ends. Details on this clone: Its antigen is as yet unknown.

Both 60 Vbeta primers and 13 Jbeta primers went into the PCR. Some clones are missing from TCRdb's copy, which holds only in-frame ones; the method was immunoSEQ multiplex PCR. The repertoire table contains tens of thousands of clones. The chain uses TRBV28 and TRBJ2-1; possibly TRBD2 for D (6 bases). The TCR originated in a woman aged 50 to 65 in good health and CMV-seropositive. Sequencing input: PBMCs. CDR3 bases: TGTGCCAGCAGTCGACTAGTAGGGCAGTTCTTC. It yields the protein CASSRLVGQFF. Complete variable domain (other parts from reference TRBV28 and TRBJ2-1): DVKVTQSSRYLVKRTGEKVFLECVQDMDHENMFWYRQDPGLGLRLIYFSYDVKMKEKGDIPEGYSVSREKKERFSLILESASTNQTSMYLCASSRLVGQFFGPGTRLTVL.